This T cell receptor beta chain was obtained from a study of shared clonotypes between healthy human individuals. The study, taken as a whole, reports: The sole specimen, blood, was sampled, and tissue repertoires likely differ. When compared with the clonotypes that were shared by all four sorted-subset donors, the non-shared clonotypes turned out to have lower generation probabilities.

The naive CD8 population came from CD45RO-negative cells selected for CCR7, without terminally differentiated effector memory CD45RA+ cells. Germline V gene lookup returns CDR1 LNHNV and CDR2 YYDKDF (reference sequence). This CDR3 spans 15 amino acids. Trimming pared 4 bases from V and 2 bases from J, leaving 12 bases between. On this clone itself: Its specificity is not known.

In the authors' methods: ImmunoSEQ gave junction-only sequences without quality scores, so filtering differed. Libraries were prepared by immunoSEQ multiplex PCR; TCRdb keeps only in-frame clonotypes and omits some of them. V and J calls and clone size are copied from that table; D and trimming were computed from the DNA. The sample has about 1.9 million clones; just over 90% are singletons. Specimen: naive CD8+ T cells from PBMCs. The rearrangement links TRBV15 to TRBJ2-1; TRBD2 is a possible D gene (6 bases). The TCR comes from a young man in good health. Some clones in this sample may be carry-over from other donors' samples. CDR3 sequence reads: CATSISGDTYNEQFF. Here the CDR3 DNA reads TGTGCCACCAGCATTTCGGGAGATACCTACAATGAGCAGTTCTTC.